What follows are 24 T cell receptor beta chains derived from one specimen sequenced in a study of cytomegalovirus exposure and HLA in healthy donors. Profiled with immunoSEQ multiplex PCR; TCRdb holds only in-frame clones, not every one. The sample has around 150,000 clones; roughly nine tenths are singletons. The sequencing sample was made of PBMCs. The source is a woman between 25 and 40 years old in good health and CMV-seronegative.

The V call is TRBV4-3, the J call TRBJ1-1, with D unresolved. The CDR3 sequence is 16 residues long. V lost 3 bases to trimming and J lost 1 base, with 15 bases between them. Germline CDR1 LGHNA, CDR2 YSLEER. The CDR3 bases are TGCGCCAGCAGCCAGGGTCTTACAACGACGAACACTGAAGCTTTCTTT. Translated: CASSQGLTTTNTEAFF.

The V and J genes are TRBV6-5 and TRBJ2-7, with TRBD2 identical over 10 bases. V trimming: 8 bases; J trimming: 5 bases; junction bases outside the gene matches: 9. CDR3 length equals 14 residues. From germline, CDR1 is MNHEY and CDR2 SVGAGI. CDR3 sequence (DNA): TGTGCCAGCGGAGGAAGCGGGGGGGCCCACGAGCAGTACTTC. It is translated as CASGGSGGAHEQYF.

The gene calls are TRBV5-6 and TRBJ1-1, with 7 positions matching TRBD1. Germline lookup yields CDR1 SGHDT and CDR2 YYEEEE. V was clipped by 2 bases and J by 2 bases; unmatched bases: 6. CDR3 size: 15 residues. In DNA form, the CDR3 reads TGTGCCAGCAGCTTAGGGACAGCTTATAACACTGAAGCTTTCTTT. Translated, it gives CASSLGTAYNTEAFF. Full variable domain (remainder filled in from reference TRBV5-6 and TRBJ1-1): DAGVTQSPTHLIKTRGQQVTLRCSPKSGHDTVSWYQQALGQGPQFIFQYYEEEERQRGNFPDRFSGHQFPNYSSELNVNALLLGDSALYLCASSLGTAYNTEAFFGQGTRLTVV.

This chain joins TRBV7-8 and TRBJ2-1; D is ambiguous. This CDR3 region has 15 residues. From germline, CDR1 is SGHVS and CDR2 FQNEAQ. Between the trimmed V and J ends, which lost 5 bases and 6 bases, there was a span of 17 bases. The CDR3 loop is CASSDYSILGNEQFF. The CDR3 coding sequence is TGTGCCAGCAGCGATTACTCAATCCTGGGCAATGAGCAGTTCTTC.

The gene calls are TRBV7-2 and TRBJ2-5; 10 bases align to TRBD2. The CDR3 has 14 residues. Germline V gives CDR1 SGHTA, CDR2 FQGNSA. Written as DNA, the CDR3 is TGTGCAGCGGGGGGGTATACCAACCGGGAGACCCAGTACTTC. It is translated as CAAGGYTNRETQYF.

V usage is TRBV12-5 and J usage is TRBJ2-7; possible D gene TRBD2, 7 bases. The ends were cut back, 4 bases at V and 4 bases at J, with 20 bases in the middle. Germline values: CDR1 LGHNT, CDR2 FRNRAP. The CDR3 runs 16 residues. CDR3 region: CASGSAGTGGHYEQYF. DNA for the CDR3: TGTGCTAGTGGTTCCGCCGGGACGGGGGGCCATTACGAGCAGTACTTC.

J is TRBJ2-7 and V is TRBV7-2, with a weak D call TRBD1 (6 bases). There are 14 residues in the CDR3. The ends were cut back, 2 bases at V and 3 bases at J, with 11 bases in the middle. CDR1 is SGHTA, CDR2 FQGNSA, per germline. Written as DNA, the CDR3 is TGTGCCAGCAGCTTAACAGGGATGGGCTACGAGCAGTACTTC. Residues: CASSLTGMGYEQYF.

The chain employs TRBV10-1 and TRBJ2-7; tentatively, D is TRBD1 (5 bases). Germline V CDR1 and CDR2: WNHNN, SYGVQD (reference sequence). The CDR3 contains 13 residues. The V and J ends lost 2 bases and 0 bases respectively, with 5 bases between them. CDR3 region: CASSEDSSYEQYF. The CDR3 DNA reads TGCGCCAGCAGTGAGGACAGCTCCTACGAGCAGTACTTC.

This chain connects TRBV7-2 to TRBJ2-5; 10 nucleotides agree with TRBD2. Germline-derived CDR1 and CDR2 are SGHTA and FQGNSA. The length of the CDR3 is 14 residues. Trimming at V came to 1 base and at J to 10 bases, leaving 6 bases not matched to a gene. CDR3 protein: CASSLGLAGWGQYF. The CDR3 DNA is TGTGCCAGCAGCTTAGGACTAGCGGGTTGGGGCCAGTACTTC.

The V gene is TRBV7-2, the J gene TRBJ2-7, with 11 bases that match TRBD2. From germline, CDR1 is SGHTA and CDR2 FQGNSA. V shed 5 bases, J shed 7 bases, and the junction held 7 bases outside the gene matches. The CDR3 extends over 14 amino acids. CDR3 sequence: CASSPGTSGLEQYF. DNA of the CDR3: TGTGCCAGCAGCCCGGGGACTAGCGGACTTGAGCAGTACTTC.

The V and J genes are TRBV18 and TRBJ1-4; no definite D call. Trimming took off 2 bases at V and 13 bases at J, with 8 bases between the two ends. The CDR3 extends over 11 amino acids. The germline CDR1 and CDR2 sequences are KGHSH and LQKENI. For the CDR3, the DNA is TGTGCCAGCTCACCAGAAGTGGGACTGTTTTTT. This sequence encodes CASSPEVGLFF.

The chain combines TRBV15 with TRBJ1-1; perhaps TRBD1 as D (6 bases). CDR3 length equals 13 residues. Germline V lookup: CDR1 LNHNV, CDR2 YYDKDF (reference sequence). V was pared by 7 bases and J by 8 bases, with 17 bases between. The CDR3 DNA sequence: TGTGCCACCAAAGCAGGGCCGACAGGAGAAGCTTTCTTT. Protein sequence: CATKAGPTGEAFF.

The chain recombines TRBV19 with TRBJ2-1; the match to TRBD2 covers 9 bases. CDR1 is LNHDA and CDR2 is SQIVND in the germline V gene (reference sequence). This CDR3 contains 17 residues. V lost 0 bases, J lost 3 bases, and 6 bases stayed unmatched. The CDR3 spells CASSIDIAGGDYNEQFF. CDR3 sequence (DNA): TGTGCCAGTAGTATAGATATCGCGGGAGGGGACTACAATGAGCAGTTCTTC. Full variable domain (outside the CDR3, taken from reference TRBV19 and TRBJ2-1): DGGITQSPKYLFRKEGQNVTLSCEQNLNHDAMYWYRQDPGQGLRLIYYSQIVNDFQKGDIAEGYSVSREKKESFPLTVTSAQKNPTAFYLCASSIDIAGGDYNEQFFGPGTRLTVL.

The V gene is TRBV9, the J gene TRBJ2-1; 9 bases align to TRBD2. CDR3 length: 15 amino acids. The germline V gene has CDR1 SGDLS and CDR2 YYNGEE. J was trimmed by 5 bases and V by 2 bases; bases with no gene match: 5. This CDR3 reads CASSVRLAANNEQFF. The CDR3 DNA is TGTGCCAGCAGCGTCCGACTAGCGGCAAACAATGAGCAGTTCTTC.

Remarks on this clone: One end of the junction varies from germline; a read error may be responsible. The chain carries TRBV29-1 and TRBJ2-1, with TRBD2 as a possible D gene (7 bases). The CDR3 runs to 14 residues. Per the germline V gene, CDR1 is SQVTM and CDR2 is ANQGSEA. CDR3 in amino acids: CSAELAMGAFEQFF. Written as DNA, the CDR3 is TGCAGCGCTGAACTAGCGATGGGGGCCTTTGAGCAGTTCTTC.

The chain has TRBV4-1 and TRBJ2-5, with 8 nucleotides matching TRBD1. The CDR3 consists of 15 residues. Germline CDR1 reads MGHRA; CDR2 reads YSYEKL. V lost 0 bases to trimming and J lost 3 bases; unmatched junction nucleotides: 3. CDR3 DNA: TGCGCCAGCAGCCAAGACCCGGACAGGGAAGAGACCCAGTACTTC. This codes for CASSQDPDREETQYF.

The CDR3 sequence is CASSVDAEVYGYTF. The CDR3 DNA is TGTGCCAGCAGCGTAGACGCAGAGGTTTATGGCTACACCTTC. This sequence joins TRBV9 and TRBJ1-2; D not certain. Germline V CDR1 and CDR2: SGDLS, YYNGEE. This CDR3 comprises 14 residues. Trimming left V 0 bases short and J 5 bases short, with 11 bases between.

V gene TRBV19 combines with J gene TRBJ1-3, with no clear D. The V end lost 7 bases, the J end lost 5 bases, and 9 bases lay between the germline ends. There are 12 residues in the CDR3. The germline V gene has CDR1 LNHDA and CDR2 SQIVND (reference sequence). The CDR3 coding sequence is TGTGCCAGTAATTTCGACCGAAACACCATATATTTT. It specifies CASNFDRNTIYF.

This chain connects TRBV29-1 to TRBJ2-1; TRBD1 is a possible D gene (6 bases). The CDR3 has 15 amino acids. Trimming took 1 base from V and 4 from J, leaving 14 bases between them. Per the germline V gene, CDR1 is SQVTM and CDR2 is ANQGSEA. The CDR3 here is CSVEGTGPLYNEQFF. DNA of the CDR3: TGCAGCGTTGAAGGAACAGGGCCCCTTTACAATGAGCAGTTCTTC.

The chain joins TRBV28 to TRBJ2-7; D may be TRBD2 (6 bases). From germline, CDR1 is MDHEN and CDR2 SYDVKM. CDR3 length equals 16 residues. V lost 8 bases, J lost 2 bases, and 22 bases lay in between. CDR3 region: CASFSRASASPYEQYF. The CDR3 DNA is TGTGCCAGCTTCTCTCGCGCTAGCGCCTCCCCCTACGAGCAGTACTTC.

The chain employs TRBV6-1 and TRBJ2-1; D might be TRBD1 (6 bases). The V gene lost 7 bases and the J gene lost 3 bases, with 16 bases spanning the gap. In germline, CDR1 is MNHNS, CDR2 SASEGT. The CDR3 runs to 15 residues. CDR3 protein: CASTARTENYNEQFF. In DNA, the CDR3 is TGTGCCAGCACCGCGAGGACAGAGAACTACAATGAGCAGTTCTTC.

This chain links TRBV7-9 with TRBJ1-2, with TRBD1 matching over 9 bases. V gave up 6 bases and J gave up 6 bases; unmatched junction bases: 5. The germline V gene has CDR1 SEHNR and CDR2 FQNEAQ (reference sequence). The CDR3 loop spans 13 amino acids. CDR3 DNA: TGTGCCAGCAGACCCGGGACAGGGAATGGCTACACCTTC. This encodes CASRPGTGNGYTF.

CDR3 coding DNA: TGCACCAGCAGCCAACCCCCCCGGAGAGACACAGATACGCAGTATTTT. Translating gives CTSSQPPRRDTDTQYF. This sequence joins TRBV1 and TRBJ2-3; the table assigns TRBD2, which was not confirmed against the DNA. TRBV1 is a listed pseudogene. This CDR3 has 16 amino acids.

The V call is TRBV27, the J call TRBJ2-3, with 8 bases identical to TRBD1. The junction had 14 bases not matched to a gene; V was cut back by 8 bases and J by 4 bases. Germline assignment: CDR1 MNHEY and CDR2 SMNVEV (reference sequence). This CDR3 region has 16 residues. The CDR3 sequence: CASRETPQGAADTQYF. The CDR3 DNA reads as TGTGCCAGCCGCGAAACCCCCCAGGGGGCGGCAGATACGCAGTATTTT.